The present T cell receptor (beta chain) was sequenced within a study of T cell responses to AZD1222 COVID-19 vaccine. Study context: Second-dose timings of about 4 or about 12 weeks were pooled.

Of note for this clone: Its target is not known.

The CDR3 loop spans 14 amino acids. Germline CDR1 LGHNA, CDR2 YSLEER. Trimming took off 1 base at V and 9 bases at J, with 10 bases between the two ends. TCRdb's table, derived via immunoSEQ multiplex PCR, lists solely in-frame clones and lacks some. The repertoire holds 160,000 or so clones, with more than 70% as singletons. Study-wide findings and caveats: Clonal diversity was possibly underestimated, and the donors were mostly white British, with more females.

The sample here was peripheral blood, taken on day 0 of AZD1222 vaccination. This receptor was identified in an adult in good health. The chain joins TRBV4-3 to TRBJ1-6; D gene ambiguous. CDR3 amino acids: CASSQARDGSPLHF. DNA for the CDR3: TGCGCCAGCAGCCAAGCTAGGGATGGTTCACCCCTCCACTTT.